This T cell receptor beta chain was found in a study of blood T cell repertoires in COVID-19 (dated by TCRdb to about 2020). Regarding the study in general: The collaborator samples originated in the United States, Italy and Spain and spanned the acute and convalescent phases of COVID-19. The repertoires were released in a freely available public database intended as a resource for research on the immune response to SARS-CoV-2. The dataset comprised deeply sampled blood TCRbeta repertoires from subjects exposed to, actively infected with, or recovered from COVID-19. The material from the prospective study consisted of cDNA or gDNA derived from T cells, B-cell-depleted T cells, or PBMCs. Nearly every sample came with metadata listing a de-identified subject ID, COVID-19 status, age in years and sex. The samples were drawn from the first 160 participants of the ongoing ImmuneRACE study and from 1,254 subjects provided by 6 global collaborators. Where available, HLA class I and class II types were obtained from metadata supplied by the sample provider rather than from assay-based typing. Results and caveats for the whole study, not just this receptor: How much clinical and demographic metadata was included differed by source and by participant, and the metadata was provided uncurated.

TCRbeta CDR3 regions were amplified from genomic DNA by means of the immunoSEQ Assay, a bias-controlled multiplex PCR. As for how the authors treated the data: Within the assay, amplification of reference gene primers was used to estimate how many nucleated cells each sample contained. To quantify the absolute abundance of each unique TCRbeta CDR3 rearrangement, sequence reads were collapsed and filtered. For each sample, productive Simpson clonality was calculated as the square root of Simpson's diversity index over productive rearrangements. This is the immuneACCESS table as TCRdb keeps it, with only in-frame sequences that have V and J called. A part of the clones is gone; compared with another copy, unresolved V genes explain less than half, and the rest is unexplained. The V and J calls and the clone size are those of that table, but D and trimming were determined from the DNA. Here the sample has about 190,000 clones; around four fifths occur a single time. The ten largest clones add up to about 20% of the sample.

There are 15 amino acids in the CDR3, from cysteine to phenylalanine inclusive. Left in the record is the CDR3 DNA by itself, 45 bases read in frame from the first base. According to the germline V gene (reference sequence), CDR1 reads LNHDA and CDR2 reads SQIVND. Relative to germline, V is missing 6 bases and J is missing 2 bases, with 6 bases of the junction outside any gene match. Collaborating institutions collected whole blood in K2EDTA tubes following their own protocols. Collaborator samples were shipped for TCRbeta analysis as frozen whole blood, isolated PBMCs, or DNA extracted from either sample type. A note on this clone: Its binding antigen is unknown. Per-nucleotide qualities are absent, and no much larger clonotype sits a single base away.

The source material was peripheral blood. The source of this sequence is a human donor in a cohort sampled during active COVID-19. The sequence links TRBV19 to TRBJ2-5; TRBD1 aligns with 10 central bases. The DNA sequence reads TGTGCCAGTAGCCCCAGGACAGGGGGGCAAGAGACCCAGTACTTC. This translates into CASSPRTGGQETQYF.